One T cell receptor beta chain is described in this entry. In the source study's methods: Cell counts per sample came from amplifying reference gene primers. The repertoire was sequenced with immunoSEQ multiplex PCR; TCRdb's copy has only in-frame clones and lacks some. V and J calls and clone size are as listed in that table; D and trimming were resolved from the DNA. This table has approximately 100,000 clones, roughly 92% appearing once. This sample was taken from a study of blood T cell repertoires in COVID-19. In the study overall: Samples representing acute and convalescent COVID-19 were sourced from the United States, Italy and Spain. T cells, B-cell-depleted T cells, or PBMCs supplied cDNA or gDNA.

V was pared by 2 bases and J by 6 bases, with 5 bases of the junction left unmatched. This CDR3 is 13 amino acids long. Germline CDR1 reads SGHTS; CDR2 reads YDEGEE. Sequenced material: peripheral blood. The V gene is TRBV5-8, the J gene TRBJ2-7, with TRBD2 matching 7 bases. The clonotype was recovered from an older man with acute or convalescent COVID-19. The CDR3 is CASSFISGGEQYF. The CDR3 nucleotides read TGTGCCAGCAGCTTCATTTCGGGGGGCGAGCAGTACTTC.